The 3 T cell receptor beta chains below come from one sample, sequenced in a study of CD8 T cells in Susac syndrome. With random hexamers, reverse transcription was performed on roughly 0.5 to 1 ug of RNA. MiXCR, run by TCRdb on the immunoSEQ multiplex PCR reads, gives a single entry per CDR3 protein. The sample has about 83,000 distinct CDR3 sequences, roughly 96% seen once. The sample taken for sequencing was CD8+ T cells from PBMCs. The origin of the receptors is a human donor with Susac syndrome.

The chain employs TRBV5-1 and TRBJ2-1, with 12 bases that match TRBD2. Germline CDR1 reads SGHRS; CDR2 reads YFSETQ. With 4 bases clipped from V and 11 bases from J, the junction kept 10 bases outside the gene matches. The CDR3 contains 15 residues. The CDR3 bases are TGCGCCAGCAGCCAAAGACTAGCGGGAGAGCGTCAGCAGTTCTTC. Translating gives CASSQRLAGERQQFF. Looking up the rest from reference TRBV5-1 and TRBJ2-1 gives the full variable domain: KAGVTQTPRYLIKTRGQQVTLSCSPISGHRSVSWYQQTPGQGLQFLFEYFSETQRNKGNFPGRFSGRQFSNSRSEMNVSTLELGDSALYLCASSQRLAGERQQFFGPGTRLTVL.

The CDR3 nucleotides are TGTGCCAGCAGCCTCGACAGGTCTAATTCACCCCTCCACTTT. Protein sequence: CASSLDRSNSPLHF. The chain links TRBV14 to TRBJ1-6; D perhaps matches TRBD1 (6 bases). In germline, CDR1 is SGHDN, CDR2 FVKESK. Trimming pared 4 bases from V and 6 bases from J, leaving 10 bases between. The CDR3 extends over 14 amino acids.

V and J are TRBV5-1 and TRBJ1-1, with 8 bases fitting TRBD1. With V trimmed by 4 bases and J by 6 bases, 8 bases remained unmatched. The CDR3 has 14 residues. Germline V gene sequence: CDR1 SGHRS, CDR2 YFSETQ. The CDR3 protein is CASSAGQGGPEAFF. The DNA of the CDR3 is TGCGCCAGCAGCGCAGGACAGGGTGGCCCTGAAGCTTTCTTT.